These T cell receptor beta chains were read from a single sample in a study of shared clonotypes between healthy human individuals. TCRdb keeps only in-frame clones here, not all; method: immunoSEQ multiplex PCR. This table holds 400,000 to 550,000 clones, 79% found once. The sample consisted of PBMCs. All receptors come from a woman aged 40 to 55 in good health. Some clones in this sample may be carry-over from other donors' samples. Each CDR3 is given with its conserved first and last residue. A D gene is named only where the DNA matches it firmly. Only part of the rows carry a size: once, few, many, or a class if the clone is expanded.

J: TRBJ2-2; D: TRBD1; size: -; V: TRBV2; DNA: TGTGCCAGCAGCCGAGTCAGGGGGAGCACCGGGGAGCTGTTTTTT; CDR3: CASSRVRGSTGELFF
J: TRBJ2-1; D: -; size: -; V: TRBV7-8; DNA: TGTGCCAGCAGCCTCTTCGATGAGCAGTTCTTC; CDR3: CASSLFDEQFF
J: TRBJ2-7; D: -; size: -; V: TRBV7-9; DNA: TGTGCCAGCAGCTTAGCTTTCCTGGGACATAGGAACTACGAGCAGTACTTC; CDR3: CASSLAFLGHRNYEQYF
J: TRBJ2-7; D: TRBD2; size: -; V: TRBV19; DNA: TGTGCCAGTAGTCCGACTAGCGGATGGGAGCAGTACTTC; CDR3: CASSPTSGWEQYF
J: TRBJ2-7; D: -; size: -; V: TRBV7-2; DNA: TGTGCCAGCAGCTTAGATCTGCATTACGAGCAGTACTTC; CDR3: CASSLDLHYEQYF
J: TRBJ1-1; D: TRBD1; size: -; V: TRBV2; DNA: TGTGCCAGCATTCTGGACAGGTCGGGTGAAGCTTTCTTT; CDR3: CASILDRSGEAFF
J: TRBJ2-7; D: TRBD1; size: -; V: TRBV5-3; DNA: TGTGCCAGAAGCGTGGGACAGGGCTACGAGCAGTACTTC; CDR3: CARSVGQGYEQYF
J: TRBJ1-1; D: -; size: -; V: TRBV5-1; DNA: TGCGCCAGCAGCTCGGGACACGGGAACACTGAAGCTTTCTTT; CDR3: CASSSGHGNTEAFF
J: TRBJ2-5; D: -; size: -; V: TRBV9; DNA: TGTGCCAGCAGCAGGAGGGCGAGGGGGCAAGAGACCCAGTACTTC; CDR3: CASSRRARGQETQYF
J: TRBJ2-7; D: -; size: -; V: TRBV2; DNA: TGTGCCAGCAGTGAACTGGGGGTCGACGAGCAGTACTTC; CDR3: CASSELGVDEQYF
J: TRBJ2-7; D: -; size: -; V: TRBV28; DNA: TGTGCCAGCAGTTTATCCGAGATTTCCTACGAGCAGTACTTC; CDR3: CASSLSEISYEQYF
J: TRBJ1-5; D: -; size: -; V: TRBV18; DNA: TGTGCCAGCTCACCCGAGGCGGGGACCTTGGGGCCCCAGCATTTT; CDR3: CASSPEAGTLGPQHF
J: TRBJ2-1; D: TRBD1; size: many; V: TRBV25-1; DNA: TGTGCCAGCAGCCAAGAGGACAGGGGCTTCAATGAGCAGTTCTTC; CDR3: CASSQEDRGFNEQFF
J: TRBJ1-3; D: -; size: few; V: TRBV10-3; DNA: TGTGCCTCTCTCGGGGGAAACACCATATATTTT; CDR3: CASLGGNTIYF
J: TRBJ1-6; D: -; size: -; V: TRBV28; DNA: TGTGCCAGCAGTCCGGGCCTAGCTGGTTCACCCCTCCACTTT; CDR3: CASSPGLAGSPLHF
J: TRBJ1-2; D: -; size: -; V: TRBV28; DNA: TGTGCCAGCAGTCCGGTAAACTATGGCTACACCTTC; CDR3: CASSPVNYGYTF
J: TRBJ1-2; D: TRBD1; size: -; V: TRBV7-9; DNA: TGTGCCAGCAGCTTAACCCTGACAGGGCGGGACTATGGCTACACCTTC; CDR3: CASSLTLTGRDYGYTF
J: TRBJ2-3; D: -; size: -; V: TRBV10-3; DNA: TGTGCCATCAGTGTGGGAGCTAGCACAGATACGCAGTATTTT; CDR3: CAISVGASTDTQYF
J: TRBJ2-7; D: -; size: -; V: TRBV5-6; DNA: TGTGCCAGCAGCTTGATCTCCTCCTACGAGCAGTACTTC; CDR3: CASSLISSYEQYF
J: TRBJ1-1; D: -; size: once; V: TRBV21-1; DNA: TGTGCCAGCAGCCCCGCTCGGCAGGGGGCGATTTCCCCGACTGAAGCTTTCTTT; CDR3: CASSPARQGAISPTEAFF
J: TRBJ1-5; D: TRBD1; size: -; V: TRBV28; DNA: TGTGCCACCAGGGACAGGGGGCTTAACAATCAGCCCCAGCATTTT; CDR3: CATRDRGLNNQPQHF
J: TRBJ2-5; D: TRBD2; size: -; V: TRBV6-5; DNA: TGTGCCAGCAGCTTAGGGGGGACTAGCAAAGAGACCCAGTACTTC; CDR3: CASSLGGTSKETQYF
J: TRBJ2-2; D: -; size: -; V: TRBV2; DNA: TGTGCCAGCAGTGAACTGAGATCGGACACCGGGGAGCTGTTTTTT; CDR3: CASSELRSDTGELFF
J: TRBJ2-7; D: -; size: once; V: TRBV30; DNA: TGTGCCTGGACTGATAACCTCCGGGACACCTATGAATACGAGCAGTACTTC; CDR3: CAWTDNLRDTYEYEQYF